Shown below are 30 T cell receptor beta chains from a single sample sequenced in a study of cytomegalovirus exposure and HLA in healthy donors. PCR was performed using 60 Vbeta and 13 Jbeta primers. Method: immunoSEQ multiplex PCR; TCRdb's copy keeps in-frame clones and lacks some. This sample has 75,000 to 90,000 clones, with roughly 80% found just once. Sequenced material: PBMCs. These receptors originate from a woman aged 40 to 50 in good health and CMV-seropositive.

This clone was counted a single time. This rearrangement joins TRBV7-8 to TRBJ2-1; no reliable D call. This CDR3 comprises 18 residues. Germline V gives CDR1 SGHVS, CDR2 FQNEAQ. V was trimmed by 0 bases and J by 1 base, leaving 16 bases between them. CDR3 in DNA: TGTGCCAGCAGCTTAGCGGCCTCTCTACAGAGTTCCTACAATGAGCAGTTCTTC. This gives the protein CASSLAASLQSSYNEQFF.

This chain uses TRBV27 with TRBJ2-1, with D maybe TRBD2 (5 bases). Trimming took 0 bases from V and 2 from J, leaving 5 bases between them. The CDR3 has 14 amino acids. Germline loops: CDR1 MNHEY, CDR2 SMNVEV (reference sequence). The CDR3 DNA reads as TGTGCCAGCAGTTTATCCGGGGCCTACAATGAGCAGTTCTTC. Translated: CASSLSGAYNEQFF.

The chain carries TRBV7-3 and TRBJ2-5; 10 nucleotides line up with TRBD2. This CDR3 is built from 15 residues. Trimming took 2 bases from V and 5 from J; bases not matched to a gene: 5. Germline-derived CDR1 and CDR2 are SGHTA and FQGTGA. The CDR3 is CASSLLAGAIETQYF. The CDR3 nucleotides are TGTGCCAGCAGCTTACTAGCGGGGGCAATCGAGACCCAGTACTTC.

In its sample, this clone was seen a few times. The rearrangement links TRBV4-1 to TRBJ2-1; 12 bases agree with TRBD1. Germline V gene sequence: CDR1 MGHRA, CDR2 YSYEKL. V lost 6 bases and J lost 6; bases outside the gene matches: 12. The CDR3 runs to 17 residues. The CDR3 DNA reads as TGCGCCAGCAGTCACCCCCCCGGGACAGGGGGCCGCAATGAGCAGTTCTTC. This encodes CASSHPPGTGGRNEQFF.

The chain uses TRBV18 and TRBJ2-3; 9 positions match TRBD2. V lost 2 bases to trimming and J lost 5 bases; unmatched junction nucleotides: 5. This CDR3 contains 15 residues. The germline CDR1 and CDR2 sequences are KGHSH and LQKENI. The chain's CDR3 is CASSPGAGGLDTQYF. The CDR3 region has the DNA TGTGCCAGCTCACCAGGAGCGGGGGGCTTAGATACGCAGTATTTT.

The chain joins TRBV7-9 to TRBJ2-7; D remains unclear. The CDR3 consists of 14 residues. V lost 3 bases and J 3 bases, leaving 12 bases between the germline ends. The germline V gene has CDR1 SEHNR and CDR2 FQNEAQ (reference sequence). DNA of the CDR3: TGTGCCAGCAGCTTCGCTTTACCCTACTACGAGCAGTACTTC. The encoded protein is CASSFALPYYEQYF.

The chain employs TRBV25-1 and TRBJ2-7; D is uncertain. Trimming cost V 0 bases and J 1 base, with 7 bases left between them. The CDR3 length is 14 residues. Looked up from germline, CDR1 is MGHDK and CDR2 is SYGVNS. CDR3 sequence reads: CASSEYGQSYEQYF. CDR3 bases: TGTGCCAGCAGTGAATATGGCCAGTCCTACGAGCAGTACTTC.

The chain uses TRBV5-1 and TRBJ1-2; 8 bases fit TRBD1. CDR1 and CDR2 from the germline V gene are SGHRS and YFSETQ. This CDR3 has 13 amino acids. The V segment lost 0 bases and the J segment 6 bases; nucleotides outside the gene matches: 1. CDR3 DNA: TGCGCCAGCAGCTTGGGACAGGGGAATGGCTACACCTTC. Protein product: CASSLGQGNGYTF.

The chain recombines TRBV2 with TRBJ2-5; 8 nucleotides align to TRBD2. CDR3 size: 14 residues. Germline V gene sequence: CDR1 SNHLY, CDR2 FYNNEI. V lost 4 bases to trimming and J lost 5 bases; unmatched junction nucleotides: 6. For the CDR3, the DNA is TGTGCCAGCAGTGTAGCGGGGTCGGGGGAGACCCAGTACTTC. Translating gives CASSVAGSGETQYF. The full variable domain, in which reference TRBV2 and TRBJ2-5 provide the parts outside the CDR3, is EPEVTQTPSHQVTQMGQEVILRCVPISNHLYFYWYRQILGQKVEFLVSFYNNEISEKSEIFDDQFSVERPDGSNFTLKIRSTKLEDSAMYFCASSVAGSGETQYFGPGTRLLVL.

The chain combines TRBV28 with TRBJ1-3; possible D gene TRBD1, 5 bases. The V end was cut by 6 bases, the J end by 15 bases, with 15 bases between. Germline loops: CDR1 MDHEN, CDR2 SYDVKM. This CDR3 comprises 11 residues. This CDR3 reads CASRLGGTSYF. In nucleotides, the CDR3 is TGTGCCAGCAGGCTTGGGGGGACCTCATATTTT.

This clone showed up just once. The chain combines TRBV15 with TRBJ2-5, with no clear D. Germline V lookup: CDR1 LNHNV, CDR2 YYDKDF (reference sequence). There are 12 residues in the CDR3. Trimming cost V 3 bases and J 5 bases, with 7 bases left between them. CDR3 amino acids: CATSSSSETQYF. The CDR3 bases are TGTGCCACCAGCAGTTCCTCGGAGACCCAGTACTTC.

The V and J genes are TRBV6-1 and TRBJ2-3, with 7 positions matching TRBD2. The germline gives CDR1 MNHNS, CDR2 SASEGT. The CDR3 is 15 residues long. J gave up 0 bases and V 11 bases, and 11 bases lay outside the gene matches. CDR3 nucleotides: TGTGCCTGTTGTCGGGGGGAACATAGCACAGATACGCAGTATTTT. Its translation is CACCRGEHSTDTQYF.

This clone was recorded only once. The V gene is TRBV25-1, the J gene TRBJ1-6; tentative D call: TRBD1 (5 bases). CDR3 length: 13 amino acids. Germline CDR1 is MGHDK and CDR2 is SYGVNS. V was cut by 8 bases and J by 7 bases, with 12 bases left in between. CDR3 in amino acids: CASGAAQNSPLHF. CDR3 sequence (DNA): TGTGCCAGCGGGGCCGCACAGAATTCACCCCTCCACTTT.

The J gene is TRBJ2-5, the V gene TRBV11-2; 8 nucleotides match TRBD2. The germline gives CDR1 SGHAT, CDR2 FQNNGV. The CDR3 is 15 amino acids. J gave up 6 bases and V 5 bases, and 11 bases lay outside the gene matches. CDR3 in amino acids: CASSPTRTSFQTQYF. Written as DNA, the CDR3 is TGTGCCAGCAGCCCGACCCGGACTAGCTTCCAGACCCAGTACTTC.

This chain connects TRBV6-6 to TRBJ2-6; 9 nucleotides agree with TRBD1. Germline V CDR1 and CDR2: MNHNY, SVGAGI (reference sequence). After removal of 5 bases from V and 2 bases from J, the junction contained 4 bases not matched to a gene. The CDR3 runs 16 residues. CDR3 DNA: TGTGCCAGCAGTACACAGGGGGCGCCTGGGGCCAACGTCCTGACTTTC. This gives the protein CASSTQGAPGANVLTF.

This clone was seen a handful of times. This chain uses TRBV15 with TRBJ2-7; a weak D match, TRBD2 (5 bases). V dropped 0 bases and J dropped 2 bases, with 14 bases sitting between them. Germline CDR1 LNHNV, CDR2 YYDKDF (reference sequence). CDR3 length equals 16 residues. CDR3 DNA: TGTGCCACCAGCAGAGAAGGGAGCTACCCCCCCTACGAGCAGTACTTC. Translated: CATSREGSYPPYEQYF. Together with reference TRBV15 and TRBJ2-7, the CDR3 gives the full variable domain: DAMVIQNPRYQVTQFGKPVTLSCSQTLNHNVMYWYQQKSSQAPKLLFHYYDKDFNNEADTPDNFQSRRPNTSFCFLDIRSPGLGDTAMYLCATSREGSYPPYEQYFGPGTRLTVT.

CDR3 sequence reads: CASSLLGAPAEAFF. In DNA form, the CDR3 reads TGCGCCAGCAGCTTGCTTGGGGCGCCGGCTGAAGCTTTCTTT. The V and J genes are TRBV5-1 and TRBJ1-1; TRBD1 might be the D (5 bases). Germline V gives CDR1 SGHRS, CDR2 YFSETQ. The CDR3 loop spans 14 amino acids. The V gene lost 1 base and the J gene lost 6 bases, with 13 bases spanning the gap.

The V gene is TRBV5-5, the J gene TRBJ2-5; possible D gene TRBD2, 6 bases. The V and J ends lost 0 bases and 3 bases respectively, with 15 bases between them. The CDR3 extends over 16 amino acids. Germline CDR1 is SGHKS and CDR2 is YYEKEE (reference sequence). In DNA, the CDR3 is TGTGCCAGCAGCTTGGTGGCAGGGTGGGAGGAAGAGACCCAGTACTTC. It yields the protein CASSLVAGWEEETQYF.

In nucleotides, the CDR3 is TGTGCCAGCAGGTTTGAGGGACAGATGAACACTGAAGCTTTCTTT. Amino acids: CASRFEGQMNTEAFF. The genes are TRBV6-1 and TRBJ1-1; TRBD1 agrees at 7 bases. Germline V gives CDR1 MNHNS, CDR2 SASEGT. After removal of 6 bases from V and 0 bases from J, the junction contained 7 bases not matched to a gene. The CDR3 spans 15 residues.

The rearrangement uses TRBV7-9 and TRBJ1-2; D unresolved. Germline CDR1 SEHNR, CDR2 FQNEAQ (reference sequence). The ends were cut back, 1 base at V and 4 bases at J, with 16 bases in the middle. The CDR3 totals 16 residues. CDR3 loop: CASSLVSSTSSYGYTF. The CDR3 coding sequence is TGTGCCAGCAGCTTAGTATCGTCTACTTCATCCTATGGCTACACCTTC.

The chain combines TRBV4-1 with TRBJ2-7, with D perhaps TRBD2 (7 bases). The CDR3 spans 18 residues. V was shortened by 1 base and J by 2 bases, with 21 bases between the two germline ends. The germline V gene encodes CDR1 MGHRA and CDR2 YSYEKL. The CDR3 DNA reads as TGCGCCAGCAGCCAAGGGGGAGTCGTGGGGGGGCCCACCTACGAGCAGTACTTC. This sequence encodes CASSQGGVVGGPTYEQYF.

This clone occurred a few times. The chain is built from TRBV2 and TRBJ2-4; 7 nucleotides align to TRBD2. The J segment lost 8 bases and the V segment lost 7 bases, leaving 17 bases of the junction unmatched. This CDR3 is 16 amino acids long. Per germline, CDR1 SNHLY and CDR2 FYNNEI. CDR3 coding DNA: TGTGCCAGCACCCTAAGCGGATTAACCCGGGGGGACATTCAGTACTTC. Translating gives CASTLSGLTRGDIQYF.

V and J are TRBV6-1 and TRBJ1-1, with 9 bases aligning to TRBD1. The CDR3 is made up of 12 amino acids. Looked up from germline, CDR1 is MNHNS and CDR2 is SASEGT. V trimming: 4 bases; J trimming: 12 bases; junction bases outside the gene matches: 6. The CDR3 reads CASSGGQGQPFF. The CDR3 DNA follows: TGTGCCAGCAGTGGAGGACAGGGGCAGCCTTTCTTT.

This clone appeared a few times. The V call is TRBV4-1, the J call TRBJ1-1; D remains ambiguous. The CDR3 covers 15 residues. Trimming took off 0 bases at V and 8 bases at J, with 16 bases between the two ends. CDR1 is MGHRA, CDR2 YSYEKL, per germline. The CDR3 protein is CASSQDLTRLAEAFF. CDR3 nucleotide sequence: TGCGCCAGCAGCCAAGATCTAACGCGTTTAGCCGAAGCTTTCTTT.

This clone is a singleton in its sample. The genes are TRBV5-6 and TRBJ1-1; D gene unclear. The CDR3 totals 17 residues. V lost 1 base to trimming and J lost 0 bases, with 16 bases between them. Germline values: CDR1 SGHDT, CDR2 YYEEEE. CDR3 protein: CASSLLTLGVVNTEAFF. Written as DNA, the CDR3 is TGTGCCAGCAGCTTGCTGACACTAGGTGTGGTGAACACTGAAGCTTTCTTT. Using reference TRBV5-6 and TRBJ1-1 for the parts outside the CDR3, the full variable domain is DAGVTQSPTHLIKTRGQQVTLRCSPKSGHDTVSWYQQALGQGPQFIFQYYEEEERQRGNFPDRFSGHQFPNYSSELNVNALLLGDSALYLCASSLLTLGVVNTEAFFGQGTRLTVV.

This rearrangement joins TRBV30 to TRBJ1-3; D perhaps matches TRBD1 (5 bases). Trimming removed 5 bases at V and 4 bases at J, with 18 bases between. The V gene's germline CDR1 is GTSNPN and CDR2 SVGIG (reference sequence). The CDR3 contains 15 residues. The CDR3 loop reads CAWSSTQGLGNTIYF. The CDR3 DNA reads TGTGCCTGGTCCTCAACCCAGGGCCTAGGAAACACCATATATTTT.

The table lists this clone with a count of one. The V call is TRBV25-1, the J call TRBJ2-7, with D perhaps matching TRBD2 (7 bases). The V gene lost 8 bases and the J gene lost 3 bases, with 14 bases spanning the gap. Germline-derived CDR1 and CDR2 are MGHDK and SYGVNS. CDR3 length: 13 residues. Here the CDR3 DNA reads TGTGCCAGCGGTCGGGGGGCAGGCTACGAGCAGTACTTC. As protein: CASGRGAGYEQYF.

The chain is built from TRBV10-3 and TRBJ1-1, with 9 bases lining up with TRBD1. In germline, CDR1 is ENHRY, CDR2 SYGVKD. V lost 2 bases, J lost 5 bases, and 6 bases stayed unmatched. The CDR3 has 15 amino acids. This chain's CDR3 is CAISEGGTGITEAFF. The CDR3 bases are TGTGCCATCAGTGAGGGCGGGACAGGGATAACTGAAGCTTTCTTT.

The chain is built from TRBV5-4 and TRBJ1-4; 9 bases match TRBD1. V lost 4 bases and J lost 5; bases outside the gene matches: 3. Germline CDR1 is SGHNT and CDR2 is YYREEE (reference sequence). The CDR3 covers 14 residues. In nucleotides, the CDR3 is TGTGCCAGCAGCGTGACAGGGGGGAATGAAAAACTGTTTTTT. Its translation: CASSVTGGNEKLFF. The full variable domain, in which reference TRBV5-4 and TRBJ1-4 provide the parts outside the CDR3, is ETGVTQSPTHLIKTRGQQVTLRCSSQSGHNTVSWYQQALGQGPQFIFQYYREEENGRGNFPPRFSGLQFPNYSSELNVNALELDDSALYLCASSVTGGNEKLFFGSGTQLSVL.

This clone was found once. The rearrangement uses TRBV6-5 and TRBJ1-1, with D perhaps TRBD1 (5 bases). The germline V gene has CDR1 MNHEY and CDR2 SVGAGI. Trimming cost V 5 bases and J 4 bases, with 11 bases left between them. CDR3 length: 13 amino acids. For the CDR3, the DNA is TGTGCCAGCAGTCGCCAGGGAATCACTGAAGCTTTCTTT. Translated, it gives CASSRQGITEAFF.